This T cell receptor (beta chain) was sequenced in a study of cytomegalovirus exposure and HLA in healthy donors. In the study overall: Sequencing of roughly 180 million T cells in an earlier analysis found around 110 million unique TCR beta sequences. There were several hundred genotyped donors. Of these, 81% fell in the genetic ancestry cluster associated with self-reported Caucasian donors.

The length of the CDR3 is 15 residues. Deletions cut 0 bases from V and 4 bases from J, with 11 bases between. Germline V gives CDR1 SGDLS, CDR2 YYNGEE. 60 Vbeta and 13 Jbeta primers were used in PCR. In the authors' methods: A later analysis tallied tens of millions of unique TCR beta chains, approximately 11 million of them shared. Only in-frame clones appear in the TCRdb table, and some are missing; sequencing was by immunoSEQ multiplex PCR. D and trimming come from the DNA, and the V and J calls and clone size come from that table. In the table there are about 170,000 clones, more than 70% of which are singletons.

V is TRBV9 and J is TRBJ1-5; D call uncertain. The sequence was collected from a woman in her forties or fifties in good health and CMV-seropositive. Sequencing input: PBMCs. Here the CDR3 reads CASSVAGRVNQPQHF. The CDR3 bases are TGTGCCAGCAGCGTAGCGGGGAGGGTTAATCAGCCCCAGCATTTT.